The 32 T cell receptor beta chains reported below all come from one sample, sequenced in a study of shared clonotypes between healthy human individuals. The repertoire was sequenced with immunoSEQ multiplex PCR; TCRdb's copy has only in-frame clones and lacks some. The sample has about a million clones, approximately 72% seen once. Sample: memory CD4+ T cells sorted from blood. Specified subset: CD45RA-negative fraction. The receptors stem from a man between 18 and 29 years old in good health.

This clone has just one count. This CDR3 reads CASGGTGRNTIYF. The CDR3 DNA is TGCGCCAGCGGAGGGACAGGTCGAAACACCATATATTTT. The chain has TRBV10-2 and TRBJ1-3; 8 bases align to TRBD1. CDR3 length: 13 residues. Germline V CDR1 and CDR2: WSHSY, SAAADI. V dropped 8 bases and J dropped 5; count of bases not matched to a gene: 5.

This chain uses TRBV5-5 with TRBJ2-5; D gene uncertain. The germline V gene encodes CDR1 SGHKS and CDR2 YYEKEE (reference sequence). This CDR3 comprises 12 residues. V dropped 5 bases and J dropped 5 bases, with 10 bases sitting between them. For the CDR3, the DNA is TGTGCCAGCAGTTCCCCATGGGAGACCCAGTACTTC. It translates to CASSSPWETQYF.

The gene calls are TRBV7-2 and TRBJ1-3; D gene uncertain. Trimming removed 0 bases at V and 4 bases at J, with 10 bases between. The germline CDR1 and CDR2 sequences are SGHTA and FQGNSA. This CDR3 is built from 15 residues. Written as DNA, the CDR3 is TGTGCCAGCAGCTTAGCGTGGGGTTCCGGAAACACCATATATTTT. Translating gives CASSLAWGSGNTIYF. The variable domain in full, completed from reference TRBV7-2 and TRBJ1-3, reads GAGVSQSPSNKVTEKGKDVELRCDPISGHTALYWYRQSLGQGLEFLIYFQGNSAPDKSGLPSDRFSAERTGGSVSTLTIQRTQQEDSAVYLCASSLAWGSGNTIYFGEGSWLTVV.

The chain is built from TRBV7-8 and TRBJ1-5; tentatively, D is TRBD1 (6 bases). The germline CDR1 and CDR2 sequences are SGHVS and FQNEAQ. The CDR3 length is 15 residues. The ends were cut back, 5 bases at V and 2 bases at J, with 13 bases in the middle. CDR3 sequence reads: CASSPRTERNQPQHF. The CDR3 DNA reads TGTGCCAGCAGCCCTCGGACAGAGCGCAATCAGCCCCAGCATTTT.

The rearrangement joins TRBV18 to TRBJ2-5, with D perhaps matching TRBD2 (5 bases). The CDR3 has 13 residues. Germline V gene data show CDR1 as KGHSH and CDR2 as LQKENI. Deletions cut 6 bases from V and 3 bases from J, with 11 bases between. CDR3 coding DNA: TGTGCCAGCTCGAGGAGCGGTGAAGAGACCCAGTACTTC. As protein: CASSRSGEETQYF.

This clone showed up just once. The chain employs TRBV30 and TRBJ2-7, with a weak D call TRBD1 (6 bases). This CDR3 region has 12 residues. Germline-derived CDR1 and CDR2 are GTSNPN and SVGIG (reference sequence). As DNA, the CDR3 is TGTGCGGGAAACGCCAGGGGACACGAGCAGTACTTC. Residues: CAGNARGHEQYF. The full variable domain, in which reference TRBV30 and TRBJ2-7 provide the parts outside the CDR3, is SQTIHQWPATLVQPVGSPLSLECTVEGTSNPNLYWYRQAAGRGLQLLFYSVGIGQISSEVPQNLSASRPQDRQFILSSKKLLLSDSGFYLCAGNARGHEQYFGPGTRLTVT.

The V and J genes are TRBV5-1 and TRBJ2-4; 8 nucleotides match TRBD1. Germline trimming cut 3 bases from V and 0 bases from J; bases unmatched to any gene: 8. The CDR3 runs 17 residues. The germline gives CDR1 SGHRS, CDR2 YFSETQ. The CDR3 region is CASSYTGQGAAKNIQYF. CDR3 bases: TGCGCCAGCAGCTACACCGGACAGGGTGCAGCCAAAAACATTCAGTACTTC.

The rearrangement joins TRBV27 to TRBJ2-7; TRBD1 aligns across 10 bases. The length of the CDR3 is 18 residues. CDR1 and CDR2 from the germline V gene are MNHEY and SMNVEV (reference sequence). V lost 2 bases and J lost 9; bases outside the gene matches: 19. CDR3 amino acids: CASSLVGQGQPTGLGQYF. DNA for the CDR3: TGTGCCAGCAGTTTAGTGGGACAGGGGCAACCTACAGGCCTGGGGCAGTACTTC.

There are many counts of this clone. An end of the junction differs from the germline gene, which may be a read error. The V call is TRBV18, the J call TRBJ2-7; tentative D call: TRBD1 (5 bases). The CDR3 spans 15 residues. CDR1 is KGHSH, CDR2 LQKENI, per germline. In DNA, the CDR3 is TGTGCCAGCTCACCAACGATAGGGCAGGGTTACGCGCAGTACTTC. Its protein product is CASSPTIGQGYAQYF.

The chain carries TRBV5-1 and TRBJ2-6; 7 nucleotides line up with TRBD1. V was clipped by 4 bases and J by 1 base; unmatched bases: 14. The V gene's germline CDR1 is SGHRS and CDR2 YFSETQ. The CDR3 is 19 amino acids. In DNA, the CDR3 is TGCGCCAGCAGCGTTAGGAGTACAGGGGCGGCATCTGGGGCCAACGTCCTGACTTTC. Translating gives CASSVRSTGAASGANVLTF.

A few counts support this clone. V usage is TRBV14 and J usage is TRBJ1-1; 8 positions agree with TRBD1. Germline V gene lookup returns CDR1 SGHDN and CDR2 FVKESK. Germline trimming cut 4 bases from V and 1 base from J; bases unmatched to any gene: 5. This CDR3 is 15 amino acids long. The CDR3 nucleotides are TGTGCCAGCAGCCTAAGGACAGGGCCGAACACTGAAGCTTTCTTT. Residues: CASSLRTGPNTEAFF.

This clone was found a few times. The CDR3 DNA reads as TGTGCCAGCAGACCCGACAGGGGGCTGAGTCAGCCCCAGCATTTT. Protein: CASRPDRGLSQPQHF. V gene TRBV28 combines with J gene TRBJ1-5; 10 nucleotides agree with TRBD1. V lost 6 bases and J lost 6; bases outside the gene matches: 8. CDR1 and CDR2 (germline): MDHEN, SYDVKM. The CDR3 totals 15 residues.

The chain joins TRBV18 to TRBJ1-4; unclear D gene. V was trimmed by 4 bases and J by 8 bases, leaving 11 bases between them. The CDR3 sequence is 13 residues long. Germline V CDR1 and CDR2: KGHSH, LQKENI. This CDR3 is CASSRNEEEKLFF. CDR3 sequence (DNA): TGTGCCAGCTCACGGAATGAAGAGGAAAAACTGTTTTTT.

This clone was counted a single time. The rearrangement uses TRBV13 and TRBJ2-3; 12 nucleotides line up with TRBD2. CDR1 is PRHDT and CDR2 is FYEKMQ in the germline V gene (reference sequence). The junction had 6 bases not matched to a gene; V was cut back by 5 bases and J by 3 bases. The CDR3 is 16 amino acids. The CDR3 loop reads CASSVRLAGATDTQYF. The DNA of the CDR3 is TGTGCCAGCAGCGTACGACTAGCGGGAGCGACAGATACGCAGTATTTT. The whole variable domain, remainder taken from reference TRBV13 and TRBJ2-3, is AAGVIQSPRHLIKEKRETATLKCYPIPRHDTVYWYQQGPGQDPQFLISFYEKMQSDKGSIPDRFSAQQFSDYHSELNMSSLELGDSALYFCASSVRLAGATDTQYFGPGTRLTVL.

The chain employs TRBV6-1 and TRBJ1-5; the D is unclear. The CDR3 extends over 14 amino acids. Trimming took off 3 bases at V and 2 bases at J, with 8 bases between the two ends. The germline V gene has CDR1 MNHNS and CDR2 SASEGT. The CDR3 sequence is CASSDDGGNQPQHF. The CDR3 DNA reads as TGTGCCAGCAGTGATGACGGGGGCAATCAGCCCCAGCATTTT.

The V and J genes are TRBV30 and TRBJ1-1; D is perhaps TRBD1 (5 bases). CDR3 size: 14 residues. Germline V CDR1 and CDR2: GTSNPN, SVGIG (reference sequence). V was clipped by 3 bases and J by 9 bases, with 20 bases between them. CDR3 sequence: CAWSPLRGMSQAFF. The CDR3 DNA follows: TGTGCCTGGAGCCCACTTAGGGGAATGAGTCAAGCTTTCTTT.

V usage is TRBV7-8 and J usage is TRBJ2-7; TRBD2 matches at 13 bases. Losses at the gene ends were 5 bases for V and 3 bases for J; bases not matched to a gene: 7. The CDR3 runs 16 residues. Germline loops: CDR1 SGHVS, CDR2 FQNEAQ. This CDR3 reads CASSPRTSGGHYEQYF. Written as DNA, the CDR3 is TGTGCCAGCAGCCCAAGGACTAGCGGGGGCCACTACGAGCAGTACTTC.

The CDR3 nucleotides read TGTGCCAGCAGTGCCTTGGGACGGAATAGCAATCAGCCCCAGCATTTT. This translates into CASSALGRNSNQPQHF. The rearrangement joins TRBV2 to TRBJ1-5; D possibly corresponds to TRBD1 (5 bases). The ends were cut back, 4 bases at V and 0 bases at J, with 13 bases in the middle. CDR1 SNHLY and CDR2 FYNNEI come from the germline V gene. The CDR3 covers 16 residues.

The chain carries TRBV11-2 and TRBJ2-6; 7 bases map to TRBD1. Germline assignment: CDR1 SGHAT and CDR2 FQNNGV. The CDR3 is made up of 17 amino acids. V dropped 2 bases and J dropped 1; count of bases not matched to a gene: 5. CDR3: CASSLRGRFSGANVLTF. CDR3 in DNA: TGTGCCAGCAGCTTAAGGGGGCGCTTTTCTGGGGCCAACGTCCTGACTTTC.

This chain joins TRBV19 and TRBJ1-4; TRBD1 matches at 9 bases. Germline loops: CDR1 LNHDA, CDR2 SQIVND (reference sequence). V lost 2 bases, J lost 8 bases, and 0 bases stayed unmatched. CDR3 length: 13 residues. CDR3 sequence: CASSITGGEKLFF. The CDR3 coding sequence is TGTGCCAGTAGTATAACAGGGGGCGAAAAACTGTTTTTT.

The chain is built from TRBV7-9 and TRBJ2-5; D is undetermined. Gene TRBJ2-7 matches the end of the DNA better, so the J call may be wrong. This CDR3 spans 16 amino acids. The germline CDR1 and CDR2 sequences are SEHNR and FQNEAQ (reference sequence). The CDR3 coding sequence is TGTGCCAGCAGCTTAATCGATCGAGCTAGGGAACACGAGCAGTACTTC. Its protein is CASSLIDRAREHEQYF.

This clone was seen a few times. The gene calls are TRBV21-1 and TRBJ2-1; TRBD2, the table's D call, lacks a check against the DNA. TRBV21-1 is marked as a pseudogene. The CDR3 has 12 residues. The chain's CDR3 is CARNLRSNEQFF. For the CDR3, the DNA is TGTGCCAGAAACTTACGAAGCAATGAGCAGTTCTTC.

This clone was detected a few times. The J gene is TRBJ2-1, the V gene TRBV10-1; D is ambiguous. The ends were cut back, 5 bases at V and 5 bases at J, with 10 bases in the middle. The CDR3 consists of 13 residues. CDR1 is WNHNN and CDR2 is SYGVQD in the germline V gene (reference sequence). The CDR3 sequence is CASSWNRNNEQFF. For the CDR3, the DNA is TGCGCCAGCAGTTGGAACAGAAACAATGAGCAGTTCTTC.

This chain connects TRBV27 to TRBJ2-1; D is unclear. CDR1 and CDR2 (germline): MNHEY, SMNVEV (reference sequence). This CDR3 comprises 14 residues. Trimming pared 7 bases from V and 5 bases from J, leaving 15 bases between. CDR3 bases: TGTGCCAGCAACCCCACCGCCTGGAACAATGAGCAGTTCTTC. It yields the protein CASNPTAWNNEQFF.

This clone has a count of ten or more. The chain links TRBV14 to TRBJ2-1; 7 nucleotides match TRBD2. This CDR3 is built from 15 residues. Germline loops: CDR1 SGHDN, CDR2 FVKESK. The junction had 5 bases not matched to a gene; V was cut back by 1 base and J by 5 bases. DNA of the CDR3: TGTGCCAGCAGCCAAGGGAGACGGGGGGACAATGAGCAGTTCTTC. The encoded protein is CASSQGRRGDNEQFF.

V usage is TRBV18 and J usage is TRBJ1-6; weak D call: TRBD1 (6 bases). Germline CDR1 and CDR2: KGHSH and LQKENI. The CDR3 spans 16 residues. V dropped 6 bases and J dropped 7 bases, with 19 bases sitting between them. CDR3 DNA sequence: TGTGCCAGCTCTAGCCTGGGGCGGGGGGCCAATTCACCCCTCCACTTT. Its translation is CASSSLGRGANSPLHF.

The chain has TRBV6-5 and TRBJ2-7, with D possibly being TRBD1 (6 bases). Per germline, CDR1 MNHEY and CDR2 SVGAGI. Trimming shortened V by 5 bases and J by 6 bases, and 14 bases separated the two germline ends. The CDR3 runs 13 residues. CDR3 sequence (DNA): TGTGCCAGCAGTGCAAGACAGGAGTCCGAGCAGTACTTC. Translated, it gives CASSARQESEQYF.

The genes are TRBV5-4 and TRBJ1-2, with 10 bases lining up with TRBD1. Germline V lookup: CDR1 SGHNT, CDR2 YYREEE (reference sequence). There are 15 residues in the CDR3. Trimming at V came to 4 bases and at J to 4 bases, leaving 7 bases not matched to a gene. DNA for the CDR3: TGTGCCAGCAGCACACCGGGACAGGGGTTCTATGGCTACACCTTC. Its translation: CASSTPGQGFYGYTF.

The gene calls are TRBV7-9 and TRBJ1-1; TRBD1 is a possible D gene (5 bases). This CDR3 is 13 amino acids long. Trimming left V 3 bases short and J 6 bases short, with 11 bases between. The germline CDR1 and CDR2 sequences are SEHNR and FQNEAQ (reference sequence). The CDR3 sequence is CASSFLQGPEAFF. CDR3 nucleotide sequence: TGTGCCAGCAGCTTTCTCCAGGGCCCTGAAGCTTTCTTT.

The V gene is TRBV2, the J gene TRBJ2-1, with TRBD2 as a possible D gene (5 bases). CDR3 size: 14 residues. Germline V gives CDR1 SNHLY, CDR2 FYNNEI. V shed 2 bases and J shed 9 bases, with 14 bases lying between them. For the CDR3, the DNA is TGTGCCAGCAGTGAACGTTGGTCCAGCGGTGAGCAGTTCTTC. Protein: CASSERWSSGEQFF. Looking up the rest from reference TRBV2 and TRBJ2-1 gives the full variable domain: EPEVTQTPSHQVTQMGQEVILRCVPISNHLYFYWYRQILGQKVEFLVSFYNNEISEKSEIFDDQFSVERPDGSNFTLKIRSTKLEDSAMYFCASSERWSSGEQFFGPGTRLTVL.

J is TRBJ2-3 and V is TRBV6-1, with 12 positions matching TRBD2. V lost 3 bases, J lost 2 bases, and 9 bases stayed unmatched. Germline CDR1 MNHNS, CDR2 SASEGT. The CDR3 sequence is 18 residues long. The CDR3 region is CASSDAASGRALTDTQYF. CDR3 in DNA: TGTGCCAGCAGTGACGCGGCTAGCGGGAGGGCCCTCACAGATACGCAGTATTTT.

V and J are TRBV29-1 and TRBJ1-1; D is unclear. The V gene's germline CDR1 is SQVTM and CDR2 ANQGSEA. There are 13 residues in the CDR3. Trimming shortened V by 5 bases and J by 2 bases, and 12 bases separated the two germline ends. The CDR3 nucleotides are TGCAGCGTTCGTGAAGGCACCAACACTGAAGCTTTCTTT. This codes for CSVREGTNTEAFF.